This TCR beta chain was profiled in a study of blood T cell repertoires in COVID-19. At the level of the study: There were acute and convalescent COVID-19 samples, and they came from the United States, Italy and Spain. The analysed material was cDNA or gDNA that came from T cells, B-cell-depleted T cells, or PBMCs.

The germline gives CDR1 MNHEY, CDR2 SVGAGI. The V end lost 6 bases, the J end lost 4 bases, and 10 bases lay between the germline ends. There are 12 residues in the CDR3. Under the authors' procedure: Using reference gene primer amplification, nucleated cell counts were estimated. Clones were sequenced by immunoSEQ multiplex PCR, and TCRdb holds only the in-frame ones, with some missing. V, J and clone size are those of that table, while D and trimming were read from the DNA. The sample lists a few hundred thousand clones; approximately 78% were seen once. The receptor was derived from a woman younger than 35 with acute or convalescent COVID-19. This chain joins TRBV6-5 and TRBJ2-7; possibly TRBD2 for D (6 bases). Sequenced sample: peripheral blood. The CDR3: CASSPGTYEQYF. CDR3 DNA: TGTGCCAGCAGCCCCGGGACTTACGAGCAGTACTTC.